This T cell receptor beta chain was recovered during a study of T cell changes during pregnancy in multiple sclerosis. The CDR3 runs 14 residues. V shed 7 bases, J shed 2 bases, and the junction held 7 bases outside the gene matches. The germline gives CDR1 MNHEY, CDR2 SVGAGI. Assay: immunoSEQ multiplex PCR; the TCRdb copy retains only in-frame clones and omits some. The table includes tens of thousands of clones, roughly 91% detected once. This sequence was found in a female donor with multiple sclerosis, enrolled in a pregnancy study. V usage is TRBV6-5 and J usage is TRBJ1-1; the match to TRBD1 covers 7 bases. Specimen: CD8+ T cells from peripheral blood mononuclear cells, collected in the third trimester of pregnancy. CDR3 residues: CASNRQGINTEAFF. CDR3 DNA sequence: TGTGCCAGCAACCGACAGGGAATAAACACTGAAGCTTTCTTT.